The 19 T cell receptor beta chains in this list originate from one sample, sequenced in a study of cytomegalovirus exposure and HLA in healthy donors. The PCR was carried out with 60 Vbeta primers and 13 Jbeta primers. Sequenced by immunoSEQ multiplex PCR; TCRdb stores in-frame clones only, minus some. The sample contains some 110,000 clones, approximately 9.4% of which appear only once. Material for sequencing was PBMCs. The receptors were sampled from a man younger than 40 in good health and CMV-seronegative.

The chain combines TRBV5-1 with TRBJ2-2, with a weak D call TRBD2 (5 bases). The V end lost 0 bases, the J end lost 0 bases, and 9 bases lay between the germline ends. The CDR3 consists of 16 residues. Per the germline V gene, CDR1 is SGHRS and CDR2 is YFSETQ. The CDR3: CASSLEVLANTGELFF. The CDR3 DNA follows: TGCGCCAGCAGCTTGGAGGTACTAGCGAACACCGGGGAGCTGTTTTTT.

CDR3 sequence reads: CASSERTGANSGANVLTF. In DNA, the CDR3 is TGTGCCAGCAGTGAGCGTACAGGGGCGAACTCTGGGGCCAACGTCCTGACTTTC. The chain combines TRBV25-1 with TRBJ2-6; 7 nucleotides line up with TRBD1. With 3 bases clipped from V and 0 bases from J, the junction kept 8 bases outside the gene matches. Germline V gene lookup returns CDR1 MGHDK and CDR2 SYGVNS. CDR3 length equals 18 residues.

The J gene is TRBJ2-7, the V gene TRBV23-1, with 9 bases matching TRBD1. TRBV23-1 is given ORF status, its function remaining uncertain. This CDR3 contains 16 residues. V trimming: 3 bases; J trimming: 0 bases; junction bases outside the gene matches: 6. CDR3 sequence (DNA): TGCGCCAGCAGTCACCCCGGGACAGGGACCTCCTACGAGCAGTACTTC. It translates to CASSHPGTGTSYEQYF.

The chain combines TRBV30 with TRBJ1-5, with 8 bases fitting TRBD1. CDR3 length: 15 residues. Germline V CDR1 and CDR2: GTSNPN, SVGIG (reference sequence). Losses at the gene ends were 2 bases for V and 4 bases for J; bases not matched to a gene: 7. The CDR3 here is CAWSPQGAPNQPQHF. As DNA, the CDR3 is TGTGCCTGGAGTCCCCAGGGGGCCCCGAATCAGCCCCAGCATTTT.

This clone was seen more than once but under ten times. The chain employs TRBV6-5 and TRBJ2-2; D perhaps matches TRBD1 (6 bases). The CDR3 is 16 residues long. CDR1 and CDR2 from the germline V gene are MNHEY and SVGAGI. V was cut by 4 bases and J by 3 bases, with 15 bases left in between. CDR3 nucleotides: TGTGCCAGCAGTTCCATAACAGGGTACTACACCGGGGAGCTGTTTTTT. This encodes CASSSITGYYTGELFF.

The table lists this clone with a few counts. The chain combines TRBV6-5 with TRBJ1-5, with a weak D call TRBD1 (5 bases). V was shortened by 2 bases and J by 8 bases, with 10 bases between the two germline ends. There are 13 residues in the CDR3. Germline CDR1 is MNHEY and CDR2 is SVGAGI. CDR3 loop: CASSYGGTEPQHF. The CDR3 region has the DNA TGTGCCAGCAGTTACGGGGGGACGGAGCCCCAGCATTTT.

This rearrangement joins TRBV6-5 to TRBJ1-2; 8 positions agree with TRBD1. This CDR3 contains 12 residues. Germline CDR1 MNHEY, CDR2 SVGAGI. J was trimmed by 8 bases and V by 5 bases; bases with no gene match: 4. The CDR3 bases are TGTGCCAGCAGTGGGACAGGAATAGGCTACACCTTC. Translating it yields CASSGTGIGYTF.

In its sample, this clone was seen a few times. J is TRBJ1-5 and V is TRBV15, with D perhaps TRBD1 (6 bases). This CDR3 is 16 amino acids long. V was pared by 4 bases and J by 4 bases, with 17 bases between. The V gene's germline CDR1 is LNHNV and CDR2 YYDKDF (reference sequence). CDR3 sequence (DNA): TGTGCCACCAGCACTTCCTTCAGGGGAGGGAATCAGCCCCAGCATTTT. It encodes CATSTSFRGGNQPQHF.

The rearrangement joins TRBV6-5 to TRBJ1-1, with D possibly being TRBD1 (5 bases). Germline V CDR1 and CDR2: MNHEY, SVGAGI. Trimming stripped 11 bases from V and 2 bases from J, with 15 bases between. The CDR3 consists of 13 residues. The CDR3 DNA reads as TGTGCCGTTTCAGGGTCGGTTAACACTGAAGCTTTCTTT. Translation gives CAVSGSVNTEAFF.

This clone was counted between two and nine times. The gene calls are TRBV28 and TRBJ1-5; D is possibly TRBD1 (5 bases). The germline V gene encodes CDR1 MDHEN and CDR2 SYDVKM. V was pared by 4 bases and J by 1 base, with 11 bases between. CDR3 length equals 15 residues. The CDR3 coding sequence is TGTGCCAGCAGTTGGCGGCAGGGAAGCAATCAGCCCCAGCATTTT. Amino acid sequence: CASSWRQGSNQPQHF.

J is TRBJ2-3 and V is TRBV28, with 9 bases aligning to TRBD1. Germline CDR1 reads MDHEN; CDR2 reads SYDVKM. With V trimmed by 6 bases and J by 1 base, 5 bases remained unmatched. The CDR3 covers 15 residues. CDR3 DNA: TGTGCCAGCAGGGACAGGGGAGCCGGCACAGATACGCAGTATTTT. It specifies CASRDRGAGTDTQYF.

The V gene is TRBV11-2, the J gene TRBJ2-3, with 7 positions matching TRBD1. CDR1 is SGHAT, CDR2 FQNNGV, per germline. V trimming: 2 bases; J trimming: 1 base; junction bases outside the gene matches: 9. The CDR3 extends over 17 amino acids. CDR3 sequence: CASSLMFRTGGTDTQYF. In nucleotides, the CDR3 is TGTGCCAGCAGCTTAATGTTTCGGACAGGTGGCACAGATACGCAGTATTTT.

The chain employs TRBV9 and TRBJ2-1; D may be TRBD1 (5 bases). The CDR3 is 15 amino acids. V was cut by 3 bases and J by 0 bases, with 10 bases left in between. Germline CDR1 and CDR2: SGDLS and YYNGEE. The CDR3 protein is CASSEGEGSYNEQFF. In DNA form, the CDR3 reads TGTGCCAGCAGCGAAGGGGAAGGCTCCTACAATGAGCAGTTCTTC.

This clone was observed a handful of times. The V gene is TRBV25-1, the J gene TRBJ1-1; weak D call: TRBD1 (6 bases). Per germline, CDR1 MGHDK and CDR2 SYGVNS. V was cut by 4 bases and J by 4 bases, with 10 bases left in between. This CDR3 comprises 13 residues. This chain's CDR3 is CASSGQGFTEAFF. For the CDR3, the DNA is TGTGCCAGCAGTGGCCAGGGGTTCACTGAAGCTTTCTTT.

This clone was counted only a few times. This chain uses TRBV9 with TRBJ1-2, with TRBD1 identical over 10 bases. Per the germline V gene, CDR1 is SGDLS and CDR2 is YYNGEE. The V gene end was trimmed by 3 bases and the J gene end by 3 bases; junction bases not matched to a gene: 5. The CDR3 has 15 residues. The CDR3 reads CASSAGTGVDYGYTF. The CDR3 bases are TGTGCCAGCAGCGCCGGGACAGGGGTTGACTATGGCTACACCTTC. Combining the CDR3 with reference TRBV9 and TRBJ1-2 gives the whole variable domain DSGVTQTPKHLITATGQRVTLRCSPRSGDLSVYWYQQSLDQGLQFLIQYYNGEERAKGNILERFSAQQFPDLHSELNLSSLELGDSALYFCASSAGTGVDYGYTFGSGTRLTVV.

V gene TRBV27 combines with J gene TRBJ2-3; TRBD2 matches 10 bases. The ends lost 4 bases at V and 0 bases at J; junction bases unmatched: 4. This CDR3 has 16 residues. Germline V gene sequence: CDR1 MNHEY, CDR2 SMNVEV (reference sequence). The CDR3 sequence: CASSYLAGASTDTQYF. CDR3 in DNA: TGTGCCAGCAGTTACCTAGCGGGAGCCAGCACAGATACGCAGTATTTT.

This clone came up a few times. The chain recombines TRBV5-1 with TRBJ2-6, with 9 bases fitting TRBD1. The trim removed 0 bases at V and 0 bases at J, leaving 13 bases unmatched. The CDR3 sequence is 21 residues long. Germline V gene sequence: CDR1 SGHRS, CDR2 YFSETQ. The CDR3 region has the DNA TGCGCCAGCAGCTTGGTGGGACAGGGTCGTTTTTCGGGCTCTGGGGCCAACGTCCTGACTTTC. This codes for CASSLVGQGRFSGSGANVLTF.

V gene TRBV6-1 combines with J gene TRBJ1-6, with no clear D. Germline V CDR1 and CDR2: MNHNS, SASEGT. The CDR3 covers 16 residues. The germline V and J ends were trimmed by 3 bases and 0 bases, with 9 bases remaining between them. The CDR3 region has the DNA TGTGCCAGCAGTGAGGACGGGAGCTCCTATAATTCACCCCTCCACTTT. This translates into CASSEDGSSYNSPLHF.

This clone was counted between two and nine times. The chain carries TRBV19 and TRBJ1-2; possible D gene TRBD1, 6 bases. This CDR3 region has 11 residues. V lost 4 bases and J lost 7, with 7 bases in between. CDR1 is LNHDA, CDR2 SQIVND, per germline (reference sequence). In nucleotides, the CDR3 is TGTGCCAGTAGTACCAGGGGTGGCTACACCTTC. Its protein product is CASSTRGGYTF.